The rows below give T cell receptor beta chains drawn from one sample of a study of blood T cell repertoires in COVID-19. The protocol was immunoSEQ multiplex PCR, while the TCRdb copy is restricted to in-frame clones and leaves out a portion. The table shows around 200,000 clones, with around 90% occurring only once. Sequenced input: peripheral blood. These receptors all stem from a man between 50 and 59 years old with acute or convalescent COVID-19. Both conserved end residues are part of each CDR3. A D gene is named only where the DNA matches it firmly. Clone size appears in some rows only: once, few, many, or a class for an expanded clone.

cdr3_aa: CASSLGVGSYNEQFF; cdr3_nt: TGTGCCAGCAGCTTAGGTGTCGGGTCCTACAATGAGCAGTTCTTC; clone_size: once; d_call: -; v_call: TRBV11-3; j_call: TRBJ2-1
cdr3_aa: CASSPLRGKSSPLHF; cdr3_nt: TGTGCCAGCAGTCCGCTCCGGGGAAAGAGTTCACCCCTCCACTTT; clone_size: -; d_call: -; v_call: TRBV6-2/TRBV6-3; j_call: TRBJ1-6
cdr3_aa: CAWRGAGEKLFF; cdr3_nt: TGTGCCTGGAGGGGCGCCGGCGAAAAACTGTTTTTT; clone_size: -; d_call: -; v_call: TRBV30; j_call: TRBJ1-4
cdr3_aa: CASSQVSDQSPVGSYEQYF; cdr3_nt: TGCGCCAGCAGCCAAGTTAGTGACCAGAGTCCCGTCGGGTCCTACGAGCAGTACTTC; clone_size: -; d_call: -; v_call: TRBV4-1; j_call: TRBJ2-7
cdr3_aa: CASNQRTSGTPSYEQYF; cdr3_nt: TGCGCCAGCAATCAACGGACTAGCGGGACCCCGTCCTACGAGCAGTACTTC; clone_size: -; d_call: TRBD2; v_call: TRBV23-1; j_call: TRBJ2-7
cdr3_aa: CATMRDSSYNEQFF; cdr3_nt: TGTGCCACCATGAGGGACAGTTCCTACAATGAGCAGTTCTTC; clone_size: -; d_call: TRBD1; v_call: TRBV28; j_call: TRBJ2-1
cdr3_aa: CASSLGDRGSYEQYF; cdr3_nt: TGTGCCAGCAGCTTAGGGGACAGGGGGTCCTACGAGCAGTACTTC; clone_size: once; d_call: TRBD1; v_call: TRBV11-3; j_call: TRBJ2-7
cdr3_aa: CASSEGQGQFYGYTF; cdr3_nt: TGTGCCAGCAGTGAAGGACAGGGGCAATTTTATGGCTACACCTTC; clone_size: -; d_call: TRBD1; v_call: TRBV6-1; j_call: TRBJ1-2
cdr3_aa: CATSDSNRVLTGELFF; cdr3_nt: TGTGCCACCAGTGACTCAAACAGGGTGCTCACCGGGGAGCTGTTTTTT; clone_size: -; d_call: -; v_call: TRBV24-1; j_call: TRBJ2-2
cdr3_aa: CASSTSGPNTGELFF; cdr3_nt: TGTGCCAGTAGTACTAGCGGGCCGAACACCGGGGAGCTGTTTTTT; clone_size: -; d_call: TRBD2; v_call: TRBV19; j_call: TRBJ2-2
cdr3_aa: CASSLDRGNQPQHF; cdr3_nt: TGCGCCAGCAGCTTGGACAGGGGGAATCAGCCCCAGCATTTT; clone_size: -; d_call: TRBD1; v_call: TRBV5-1; j_call: TRBJ1-5
cdr3_aa: CASSLSPMDRDQETQYF; cdr3_nt: TGTGCCAGCAGTTTATCCCCTATGGACAGGGATCAAGAGACCCAGTACTTC; clone_size: -; d_call: TRBD1; v_call: TRBV28; j_call: TRBJ2-5
cdr3_aa: CASSLELQHRVQPQHF; cdr3_nt: TGTGCCAGCAGCTTAGAACTACAGCACAGGGTTCAGCCCCAGCATTTT; clone_size: -; d_call: -; v_call: TRBV13; j_call: TRBJ1-5
cdr3_aa: CASSQDRRGLAGEHGQFF; cdr3_nt: TGTGCCAGCAGCCAAGATCGGAGAGGACTAGCGGGGGAACATGGGCAGTTCTTC; clone_size: -; d_call: TRBD2; v_call: TRBV4-2; j_call: TRBJ2-1
cdr3_aa: CASSFSGRPADTQYF; cdr3_nt: TGTGCCAGCAGCTTTAGCGGGAGGCCGGCAGATACGCAGTATTTT; clone_size: -; d_call: TRBD2; v_call: TRBV11-1; j_call: TRBJ2-3
cdr3_aa: CSADVNTEAFF; cdr3_nt: TGCAGTGCAGATGTAAACACTGAAGCTTTCTTT; clone_size: -; d_call: -; v_call: TRBV29-1; j_call: TRBJ1-1
cdr3_aa: CASSLAAGQNTEAFF; cdr3_nt: TGCGCCAGCAGCTTGGCGGCAGGGCAAAACACTGAAGCTTTCTTT; clone_size: -; d_call: -; v_call: TRBV5-1; j_call: TRBJ1-1
cdr3_aa: CASSQGQGYQETQYF; cdr3_nt: TGTGCCAGCAGCCAAGGACAGGGGTATCAAGAGACCCAGTACTTC; clone_size: once; d_call: TRBD1; v_call: TRBV2; j_call: TRBJ2-5
cdr3_aa: CASSRASRGLLLETQYF; cdr3_nt: TGCGCCAGCAGTAGGGCCAGTCGGGGACTTTTATTAGAGACCCAGTACTTC; clone_size: -; d_call: -; v_call: TRBV5-1; j_call: TRBJ2-5
cdr3_aa: CASRPGQGVNTIYF; cdr3_nt: TGTGCCAGCAGACCGGGACAGGGAGTAAACACCATATATTTT; clone_size: few; d_call: TRBD1; v_call: TRBV5-5; j_call: TRBJ1-3
cdr3_aa: CASSPAGGWDTQYF; cdr3_nt: TGTGCCAGCAGTCCTGCGGGGGGGTGGGATACGCAGTATTTT; clone_size: -; d_call: TRBD2; v_call: TRBV6-5; j_call: TRBJ2-3
cdr3_aa: CASTSGTDTQYF; cdr3_nt: TGTGCCAGCACCTCGGGGACAGATACGCAGTATTTT; clone_size: few; d_call: -; v_call: TRBV5-4; j_call: TRBJ2-3
cdr3_aa: CASSVSGRYDEQYF; cdr3_nt: TGTGCCAGCAGCGTAAGCGGGAGATACGACGAGCAGTACTTC; clone_size: -; d_call: TRBD2; v_call: TRBV9; j_call: TRBJ2-7
cdr3_aa: CASSSPSKFPRGDF; cdr3_nt: TGTGCCAGCAGTTCCCCATCAAAGTTTCCTCGCGGTGATTTT; clone_size: -; d_call: -; v_call: TRBV28; j_call: TRBJ2-3
cdr3_aa: CASTQLRRYEQYF; cdr3_nt: TGTGCCAGCACCCAGCTACGGAGGTACGAGCAGTACTTC; clone_size: -; d_call: -; v_call: TRBV11-3; j_call: TRBJ2-7
cdr3_aa: CASSKAEGASPSTDTQYF; cdr3_nt: TGTGCCAGCAGCAAAGCGGAGGGGGCGTCCCCTAGCACAGATACGCAGTATTTT; clone_size: -; d_call: -; v_call: TRBV21-1; j_call: TRBJ2-3
cdr3_aa: CAWSGLAGSTDTQYF; cdr3_nt: TGTGCCTGGAGTGGACTAGCGGGGAGCACAGATACGCAGTATTTT; clone_size: few; d_call: TRBD2; v_call: TRBV30; j_call: TRBJ2-3
cdr3_aa: CASSASSASTDTQYF; cdr3_nt: TGCGCCAGCAGCGCTTCTAGCGCCAGCACAGATACGCAGTATTTT; clone_size: -; d_call: -; v_call: TRBV5-1; j_call: TRBJ2-3
cdr3_aa: CASSYGAGSGELFF; cdr3_nt: TGTGCCAGCAGCTACGGGGCGGGGTCCGGGGAGCTGTTTTTT; clone_size: -; d_call: -; v_call: TRBV7-9; j_call: TRBJ2-2
cdr3_aa: CASSTGTVNTEAFF; cdr3_nt: TGCGCCAGCAGCACCGGGACAGTGAACACTGAAGCTTTCTTT; clone_size: -; d_call: TRBD1; v_call: TRBV5-1; j_call: TRBJ1-1
cdr3_aa: CASSGQGSGDNEQFF; cdr3_nt: TGTGCCAGCAGTGGACAGGGTTCGGGCGACAATGAGCAGTTCTTC; clone_size: -; d_call: TRBD1; v_call: TRBV2; j_call: TRBJ2-1
cdr3_aa: CASSPSIQTSGRADTQYF; cdr3_nt: TGTGCCAGCAGCCCCTCTATTCAGACTAGCGGGAGGGCAGATACGCAGTATTTT; clone_size: few; d_call: TRBD2; v_call: TRBV7-6; j_call: TRBJ2-3
cdr3_aa: CASSYLGGANGANVLTF; cdr3_nt: TGTGCCAGCAGTTACTTAGGGGGCGCAAATGGGGCCAACGTCCTGACTTTC; clone_size: -; d_call: TRBD1; v_call: TRBV27; j_call: TRBJ2-6
cdr3_aa: CASSERGRARVFEQYF; cdr3_nt: TGTGCCAGCAGTGAGAGGGGGAGGGCCCGTGTATTCGAGCAGTACTTC; clone_size: -; d_call: -; v_call: TRBV2; j_call: TRBJ2-7
cdr3_aa: CASPPGTVSYEQYF; cdr3_nt: TGTGCCAGCCCCCCCGGGACAGTTTCCTACGAGCAGTACTTC; clone_size: once; d_call: TRBD1; v_call: TRBV25-1; j_call: TRBJ2-7